These 11 T cell receptor beta chains were sequenced from one sample in a study of CD8 T cells in Susac syndrome. After extraction with the RNeasy kit, about 0.45 to 1 ug of the RNA was reverse transcribed using random hexamers. Via MiXCR, TCRdb re-called the immunoSEQ multiplex PCR reads, giving one row per CDR3 protein. The repertoire holds around 170,000 distinct CDR3 sequences, with approximately 95% as singletons. Sequencing used CD8+ T cells from PBMCs. These receptors were collected from a human donor with Susac syndrome.

The chain joins TRBV20-1 to TRBJ1-2; D is perhaps TRBD1 (5 bases). V was clipped by 1 base and J by 5 bases, with 14 bases between them. CDR3 length: 14 amino acids. Germline V gives CDR1 DFQATT, CDR2 SNEGSKA (reference sequence). The CDR3 region has the DNA TGCAGTGCTAGAGCCCCGAACCAGGGATATGGCTACACCTTC. This sequence encodes CSARAPNQGYGYTF.

The gene calls are TRBV3-1 and TRBJ2-1; perhaps TRBD2 as D (5 bases). V was cut by 4 bases and J by 10 bases, with 14 bases left in between. Per the germline V gene, CDR1 is LGHDT and CDR2 is YNNKEL (reference sequence). The CDR3 totals 13 residues. The CDR3 here is CASSPSDWREQFF. The CDR3 coding sequence is TGTGCCAGCAGCCCCTCGGACTGGCGGGAGCAGTTCTTC.

This rearrangement joins TRBV4-1 to TRBJ2-7; 8 bases align to TRBD1. This CDR3 comprises 17 residues. Per the germline V gene, CDR1 is MGHRA and CDR2 is YSYEKL. The V segment lost 0 bases and the J segment 6 bases; nucleotides outside the gene matches: 13. Written as DNA, the CDR3 is TGCGCCAGCAGCCAAGATGATGGCAGGGGGCTTCGTAGCGAGCAGTACTTC. Its translation: CASSQDDGRGLRSEQYF.

The chain recombines TRBV20-1 with TRBJ2-1, with D tentatively TRBD1 (6 bases). Trimming took off 2 bases at V and 3 bases at J, with 20 bases between the two ends. The V gene's germline CDR1 is DFQATT and CDR2 SNEGSKA (reference sequence). The length of the CDR3 is 17 residues. The CDR3 nucleotides read TGCAGTGCTAGATCCGAGTCAAGGGGGACCCTCTACAATGAGCAGTTCTTC. Its translation is CSARSESRGTLYNEQFF.

The chain recombines TRBV7-3 with TRBJ2-5; TRBD2 might be the D (6 bases). Trimming left V 5 bases short and J 0 bases short, with 16 bases between. The germline V gene encodes CDR1 SGHTA and CDR2 FQGTGA. This CDR3 comprises 16 residues. The CDR3 DNA reads as TGTGCCAGCAGCCCTTTGGGCGGGGCGGACCAAGAGACCCAGTACTTC. This encodes CASSPLGGADQETQYF.

The chain recombines TRBV2 with TRBJ2-7, with D unresolved. Germline assignment: CDR1 SNHLY and CDR2 FYNNEI. There are 15 residues in the CDR3. Trimming took off 4 bases at V and 1 base at J, with 14 bases between the two ends. Here the CDR3 reads CASSVGVDISYEQYF. The CDR3 DNA sequence: TGTGCCAGCAGTGTCGGTGTCGACATATCCTACGAGCAGTACTTC.

The V and J genes are TRBV9 and TRBJ2-5, with D uncertain. Trimming pared 0 bases from V and 1 base from J, leaving 10 bases between. The CDR3 loop spans 15 amino acids. Germline CDR1 and CDR2: SGDLS and YYNGEE. The CDR3 DNA reads TGTGCCAGCAGCGTAGAAGGCAGACCCCAAGAGACCCAGTACTTC. It is translated as CASSVEGRPQETQYF. Full variable domain (outside the CDR3, taken from reference TRBV9 and TRBJ2-5): DSGVTQTPKHLITATGQRVTLRCSPRSGDLSVYWYQQSLDQGLQFLIQYYNGEERAKGNILERFSAQQFPDLHSELNLSSLELGDSALYFCASSVEGRPQETQYFGPGTRLLVL.

CDR3 nucleotide sequence: TGTGCCACCAGTGTAGGGTCCTCCGGGGAGCTGTTTTTT. This codes for CATSVGSSGELFF. The chain employs TRBV24-1 and TRBJ2-2; D gene ambiguous. V shed 5 bases and J shed 6 bases, with 9 bases lying between them. The length of the CDR3 is 13 residues. CDR1 and CDR2 from the germline V gene are KGHDR and SFDVKD.

J is TRBJ2-4 and V is TRBV6-5; TRBD1 matches at 9 bases. The CDR3 contains 14 residues. Germline trimming cut 6 bases from V and 3 bases from J; bases unmatched to any gene: 3. Germline CDR1 and CDR2: MNHEY and SVGAGI. CDR3 protein: CASSPGQGKNIQYF. DNA of the CDR3: TGTGCCAGCAGCCCGGGACAGGGCAAAAACATTCAGTACTTC.

The V gene is TRBV7-2, the J gene TRBJ2-1, with D possibly matching TRBD1 (6 bases). Trimming removed 1 base from V and 3 bases from J, with 13 bases in between. Germline values: CDR1 SGHTA, CDR2 FQGNSA. This CDR3 comprises 16 residues. In DNA, the CDR3 is TGTGCCAGCAGCTTAGTACCTGGGGGCCACTACAATGAGCAGTTCTTC. Translation: CASSLVPGGHYNEQFF.

The J gene is TRBJ1-1, the V gene TRBV29-1; a weak D match, TRBD1 (5 bases). The germline V gene encodes CDR1 SQVTM and CDR2 ANQGSEA. CDR3 length: 15 amino acids. Trimming pared 0 bases from V and 3 bases from J, leaving 14 bases between. The CDR3 reads CSVEDGDVGDTEAFF. CDR3 nucleotide sequence: TGCAGCGTTGAAGACGGGGACGTAGGGGACACTGAAGCTTTCTTT.